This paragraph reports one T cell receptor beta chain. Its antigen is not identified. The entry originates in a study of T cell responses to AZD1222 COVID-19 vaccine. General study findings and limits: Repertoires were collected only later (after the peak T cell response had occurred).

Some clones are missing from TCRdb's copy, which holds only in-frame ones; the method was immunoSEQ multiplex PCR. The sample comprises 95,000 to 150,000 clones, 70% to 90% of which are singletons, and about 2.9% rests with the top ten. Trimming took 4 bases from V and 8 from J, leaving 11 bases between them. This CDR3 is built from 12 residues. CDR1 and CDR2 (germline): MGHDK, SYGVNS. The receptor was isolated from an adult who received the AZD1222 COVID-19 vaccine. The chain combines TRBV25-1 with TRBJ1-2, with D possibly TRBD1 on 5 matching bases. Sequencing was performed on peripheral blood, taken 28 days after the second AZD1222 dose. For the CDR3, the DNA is TGTGCCAGCAGTGCCTCAGGGTGGGGCTACACCTTC. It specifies CASSASGWGYTF.